This TCR beta chain was retrieved from a study of blood T cell repertoires in COVID-19. Study context: Sample material is recorded as cDNA or gDNA derived from T cells, B-cell-depleted T cells, or PBMCs.

Authors' analysis steps: How many nucleated cells were present was estimated from reference gene primer amplification. The data were produced by immunoSEQ multiplex PCR, yet TCRdb's version contains in-frame clones alone and is incomplete. V and J calls plus clone size are reproduced from that table; the DNA served to infer D and trimming. Among around 200,000 clones listed, about nine tenths were seen once. The TCR comes from a man aged 18-30 years with active or convalescent COVID-19. The source material was peripheral blood.

Written as DNA, the CDR3 is TGTGCCAGCAGCGCGAACATAGCGGGACCGAACACCGGGGAGCTGTTTTTT. Its translation is CASSANIAGPNTGELFF. The chain employs TRBV9 and TRBJ2-2; 8 positions match TRBD2. There are 17 residues in the CDR3. V shed 3 bases, J shed 0 bases, and the junction held 7 bases outside the gene matches. Germline CDR1 is SGDLS and CDR2 is YYNGEE. Supplemented by reference TRBV9 and TRBJ2-2, the full variable domain reads DSGVTQTPKHLITATGQRVTLRCSPRSGDLSVYWYQQSLDQGLQFLIQYYNGEERAKGNILERFSAQQFPDLHSELNLSSLELGDSALYFCASSANIAGPNTGELFFGEGSRLTVL.